This TCR beta chain comes out of a study of shared clonotypes between healthy human individuals. Study-wide background: Each donor's CD8 memory used one plate, CD8 naive two, each CD4 subset three.

On this clone itself: What it binds is unknown.

V lost 5 bases to trimming and J lost 4 bases, with 12 bases between them. The CDR3 is 13 residues long. Germline assignment: CDR1 SEHNR and CDR2 FQNEAQ (reference sequence). The CD4+ fraction was divided into a CD45RA+ naive subset and a CD45RA-negative memory subset. Produced via immunoSEQ multiplex PCR; TCRdb's table is partial and in-frame only. This sample yields under 2.5 million clones, of which around 93% are seen a single time; 0.37% belongs to the top ten. Findings of the study overall: Sorted-subset sequencing, rarefaction showed, was incomplete despite large depth.

The chain has TRBV7-9 and TRBJ2-7; D is ambiguous. The sequenced material came from naive CD4+ T cells from PBMCs. Subset of the sample: CD45RA+ positively selected. The sequence was obtained from a young man in good health. Some clones in this sample may be carry-over from other donors' samples. The CDR3 DNA is TGTGCCAGCAGCGTTACTGGGGTTTACGAGCAGTACTTC. Translation: CASSVTGVYEQYF.